This T cell receptor (beta chain) appears in the sequencing data of a study of T cells in localized non-small cell lung cancer. Study-level findings and limits: Adjacent uninvolved lung tissue had the highest T cell clonality, exceeding tumor. Paired adjacent lung recovered a median around 62 of the top 100 tumor clones. One tumor region alone was sequenced, and heterogeneity therefore remains possible. Longer overall survival associated with higher blood T cell density; shorter survival with higher adjacent-lung clonality.

TCRdb keeps only in-frame clones here, not all; method: immunoSEQ multiplex PCR. The data hold fewer than 2,000 clones, with less than 40% observed a single time. Only a few counts were recorded for this clone. Antigen unknown. Germline V gene sequence: CDR1 MNHGY, CDR2 SAAAGT. This CDR3 has 14 residues. The V end was cut by 5 bases, the J end by 4 bases, with 14 bases between. The clonotype was recovered from a man aged 35-69 years with stage II lung adenocarcinoma. The material sequenced was lung tumor tissue, taken before any cancer treatment. The chain recombines TRBV6-8 with TRBJ1-2; a possible D gene is TRBD1 (5 bases). CDR3: CASSRVGEGYGYTF. CDR3 nucleotide sequence: TGTGCCAGCAGTCGTGTGGGGGAAGGCTATGGCTACACCTTC.